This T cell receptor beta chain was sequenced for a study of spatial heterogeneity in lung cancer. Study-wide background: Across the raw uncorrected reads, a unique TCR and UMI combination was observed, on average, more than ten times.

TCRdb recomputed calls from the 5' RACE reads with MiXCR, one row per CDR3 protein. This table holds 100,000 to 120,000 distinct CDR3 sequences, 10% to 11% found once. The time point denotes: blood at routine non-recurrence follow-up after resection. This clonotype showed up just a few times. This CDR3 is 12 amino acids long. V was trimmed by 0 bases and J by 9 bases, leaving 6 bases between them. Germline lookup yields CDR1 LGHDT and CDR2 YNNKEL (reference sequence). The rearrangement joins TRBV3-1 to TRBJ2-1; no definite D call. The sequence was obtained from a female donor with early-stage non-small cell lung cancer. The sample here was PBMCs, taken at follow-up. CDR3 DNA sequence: TGTGCCAGCAGCCAAGATTCGGGTGAGCAGTTCTTC. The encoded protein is CASSQDSGEQFF.